This TCR beta chain derives from a study of OX40 agonist ivuxolimab in advanced cancers. This CDR3 region has 18 residues. The germline CDR1 and CDR2 sequences are SGHTA and FQGNSA. V dropped 2 bases and J dropped 8 bases, with 25 bases sitting between them. Using immunoSEQ multiplex PCR, the repertoire was profiled, and TCRdb retains in-frame clones only, with some absent. Of 99,000 or so clones detected, roughly nine tenths appear once; the ten largest clones hold approximately 0.32%. This clonotype was sampled from an adult with an advanced solid tumor such as melanoma, head and neck, liver or kidney cancer. Sequences were derived from CD4+ or CD8+ T cells sorted from blood, sampled in a trial of the OX40 agonist ivuxolimab. The chain is built from TRBV7-2 and TRBJ2-1, with D possibly TRBD1 on 6 matching bases. The CDR3 region has the DNA TGTGCCAGCAGCTTAATGGGGGCCTCTCGCCGAGGTGTCTATGAGCAGTTCTTC. Translated, it gives CASSLMGASRRGVYEQFF.